Each of the 30 T cell receptor beta chains below was sequenced from the same sample in a study of radiotherapy plus CTLA-4 blockade in lung cancer. Method: immunoSEQ multiplex PCR; TCRdb's copy keeps in-frame clones and lacks some. The repertoire holds about 35,000 clones, with 75% to 90% as singletons. Here the sequenced sample was peripheral blood, taken from a patient treated with radiotherapy plus ipilimumab. These receptors were taken from a human donor with non-small cell lung cancer who had stable disease on radiotherapy plus ipilimumab.

This clone occurred a few times. This sequence joins TRBV4-1 and TRBJ2-1; 7 nucleotides align to TRBD2. Germline V lookup: CDR1 MGHRA, CDR2 YSYEKL. The CDR3 spans 15 residues. Trimming at V came to 6 bases and at J to 5 bases, leaving 10 bases not matched to a gene. This CDR3 reads CASSPWEGRDNEQFF. The CDR3 DNA reads TGCGCCAGCAGTCCGTGGGAGGGCCGGGACAATGAGCAGTTCTTC.

The rearrangement uses TRBV2 and TRBJ2-2; D is unclear. The CDR3 runs 11 residues. CDR1 SNHLY and CDR2 FYNNEI come from the germline V gene. V shed 7 bases and J shed 6 bases, with 6 bases lying between them. CDR3 coding DNA: TGTGCCAGCACGAGTGCCGGGGAGCTGTTTTTT. This encodes CASTSAGELFF.

This clone has only a few counts. This rearrangement joins TRBV6-5 to TRBJ1-2; D not resolved. Trimming cost V 4 bases and J 8 bases, with 8 bases left between them. The length of the CDR3 is 11 residues. Germline V CDR1 and CDR2: MNHEY, SVGAGI. CDR3 in DNA: TGTGCCAGCAGTTCCGCGGGAGGCTACACCTTC. It encodes CASSSAGGYTF.

The rearrangement uses TRBV7-9 and TRBJ1-1, with D tentatively TRBD1 (6 bases). From germline, CDR1 is SEHNR and CDR2 FQNEAQ (reference sequence). V was clipped by 5 bases and J by 8 bases, with 18 bases between them. The length of the CDR3 is 14 residues. Here the CDR3 DNA reads TGTGCCAGCAGCGTCTCCGGACAGACCCCCGAAGCTTTCTTT. It codes for CASSVSGQTPEAFF.

This chain joins TRBV19 and TRBJ1-2; D is undetermined. The V gene's germline CDR1 is LNHDA and CDR2 SQIVND (reference sequence). The CDR3 totals 13 residues. Deletions cut 5 bases from V and 7 bases from J, with 14 bases between. The chain's CDR3 is CASSAAGFTGYTF. The CDR3 coding sequence is TGTGCCAGTAGTGCCGCGGGGTTTACTGGCTACACCTTC. Based on the CDR3 plus reference TRBV19 and TRBJ1-2, the full variable domain is DGGITQSPKYLFRKEGQNVTLSCEQNLNHDAMYWYRQDPGQGLRLIYYSQIVNDFQKGDIAEGYSVSREKKESFPLTVTSAQKNPTAFYLCASSAAGFTGYTFGSGTRLTVV.

The V gene is TRBV18, the J gene TRBJ2-1; D possibly corresponds to TRBD2 (6 bases). Germline CDR1 KGHSH, CDR2 LQKENI. The CDR3 contains 15 residues. V was trimmed by 4 bases and J by 9 bases, leaving 19 bases between them. CDR3 loop: CASSRGPWEESEQFF. Written as DNA, the CDR3 is TGTGCCAGCTCACGCGGGCCCTGGGAGGAGAGTGAGCAGTTCTTC. Supplemented by reference TRBV18 and TRBJ2-1, the full variable domain reads NAGVMQNPRHLVRRRGQEARLRCSPMKGHSHVYWYRQLPEEGLKFMVYLQKENIIDESGMPKERFSAEFPKEGPSILRIQQVVRGDSAAYFCASSRGPWEESEQFFGPGTRLTVL.

The CDR3 loop is CASIYPGGLKETQYF. The CDR3, as DNA: TGTGCCAGCATCTATCCCGGCGGTCTTAAAGAGACCCAGTACTTC. This chain connects TRBV7-6 to TRBJ2-5; D not certain. This CDR3 region has 15 residues. Germline-derived CDR1 and CDR2 are SGHVS and FNYEAQ. Trimming cost V 7 bases and J 3 bases, with 18 bases left between them. Full variable domain (missing parts from reference TRBV7-6 and TRBJ2-5): GAGVSQSPRYKVTKRGQDVALRCDPISGHVSLYWYRQALGQGPEFLTYFNYEAQQDKSGLPNDRFSAERPEGSISTLTIQRTEQRDSAMYRCASIYPGGLKETQYFGPGTRLLVL.

The V and J genes are TRBV2 and TRBJ2-5; perhaps TRBD2 as D (6 bases). Germline CDR1 SNHLY, CDR2 FYNNEI. CDR3 size: 13 residues. V was cut by 0 bases and J by 11 bases, with 13 bases left in between. The CDR3 nucleotides are TGTGCCAGCAGTGAAGCGCCCGCGGGGCTGCAGTACTTC. The encoded protein is CASSEAPAGLQYF. The complete variable domain, with remaining parts taken from reference TRBV2 and TRBJ2-5, reads EPEVTQTPSHQVTQMGQEVILRCVPISNHLYFYWYRQILGQKVEFLVSFYNNEISEKSEIFDDQFSVERPDGSNFTLKIRSTKLEDSAMYFCASSEAPAGLQYFGPGTRLLVL.

The chain employs TRBV19 and TRBJ1-1; D gene unclear. CDR3 length: 14 residues. From germline, CDR1 is LNHDA and CDR2 SQIVND (reference sequence). V gave up 7 bases and J gave up 4 bases, with 16 bases separating them. In DNA, the CDR3 is TGTGCCAGTATGCGTGGGGAGGGTCGCACTGAAGCTTTCTTT. This translates into CASMRGEGRTEAFF.

This chain joins TRBV28 and TRBJ1-1; D is unresolved. This CDR3 comprises 12 residues. Germline CDR1 reads MDHEN; CDR2 reads SYDVKM. Trimming shortened V by 5 bases and J by 5 bases, and 9 bases separated the two germline ends. CDR3 sequence: CASSTGRTEAFF. The CDR3 DNA follows: TGTGCCAGCAGTACGGGGAGGACTGAAGCTTTCTTT.

V gene TRBV6-5 combines with J gene TRBJ1-1, with a possible D match to TRBD1 (5 bases). Looked up from germline, CDR1 is MNHEY and CDR2 is SVGAGI. The CDR3 totals 13 residues. Trimming took 5 bases from V and 5 from J, leaving 12 bases between them. CDR3: CASSRRGGTEAFF. The CDR3 nucleotides read TGTGCCAGCAGTCGCCGGGGGGGGACTGAAGCTTTCTTT.

This chain uses TRBV18 with TRBJ1-4, with D tentatively TRBD1 (5 bases). CDR3 length equals 16 residues. The V end was cut by 0 bases, the J end by 4 bases, with 12 bases between. Germline loops: CDR1 KGHSH, CDR2 LQKENI. The CDR3 is CASSPPGRGVNEKLFF. The CDR3 nucleotides are TGTGCCAGCTCACCACCGGGGAGGGGAGTTAATGAAAAACTGTTTTTT. Looking up the rest from reference TRBV18 and TRBJ1-4 gives the full variable domain: NAGVMQNPRHLVRRRGQEARLRCSPMKGHSHVYWYRQLPEEGLKFMVYLQKENIIDESGMPKERFSAEFPKEGPSILRIQQVVRGDSAAYFCASSPPGRGVNEKLFFGSGTQLSVL.

The sample holds one count of this clone. The genes are TRBV19 and TRBJ2-7, with no clear D. V lost 3 bases and J lost 7, with 16 bases in between. Looked up from germline, CDR1 is LNHDA and CDR2 is SQIVND (reference sequence). This CDR3 comprises 14 residues. In DNA form, the CDR3 reads TGTGCCAGTAGTATCATTGAGGAACTGGATGAGCAGTACTTC. This sequence encodes CASSIIEELDEQYF.

The V gene is TRBV2, the J gene TRBJ2-7, with D possibly TRBD1 on 7 matching bases. Trimming pared 8 bases from V and 2 bases from J, leaving 22 bases between. CDR1 is SNHLY, CDR2 FYNNEI, per germline. The CDR3 length is 16 residues. CDR3 in DNA: TGTGCCAGCCTTGGGGCTGCGGGACAGCTTGCCTACGAGCAGTACTTC. Amino acids: CASLGAAGQLAYEQYF.

The CDR3 region has the DNA TGTGCCAGCAGTATTCCGGGACAGATCTATGGCTACACCTTC. It yields the protein CASSIPGQIYGYTF. V gene TRBV28 combines with J gene TRBJ1-2; 7 nucleotides line up with TRBD1. CDR3 length equals 14 residues. J lost 4 bases, V lost 5 bases, and 7 bases had no gene match. Germline V gene data show CDR1 as MDHEN and CDR2 as SYDVKM.

In this sample, this clone turned up a few times. The chain joins TRBV18 to TRBJ1-3; no clear D gene. The CDR3 runs to 15 residues. CDR1 and CDR2 from the germline V gene are KGHSH and LQKENI. V lost 3 bases to trimming and J lost 6 bases, with 15 bases between them. DNA for the CDR3: TGTGCCAGCTCACCCGACCAGGCCCAAGTAAACACCATATATTTT. Translation: CASSPDQAQVNTIYF.

The chain has TRBV28 and TRBJ1-1; possibly TRBD1 for D (5 bases). The CDR3 covers 11 residues. The V gene lost 10 bases and the J gene lost 1 base, with 7 bases spanning the gap. Germline assignment: CDR1 MDHEN and CDR2 SYDVKM. CDR3 residues: CATTGNTEAFF. The CDR3 DNA sequence: TGTGCCACCACAGGGAACACTGAAGCTTTCTTT.

This chain uses TRBV15 with TRBJ1-2; TRBD1 agrees at 7 bases. The trim removed 3 bases at V and 4 bases at J, leaving 2 bases unmatched. Germline CDR1 is LNHNV and CDR2 is YYDKDF (reference sequence). The CDR3 extends over 13 amino acids. In nucleotides, the CDR3 is TGTGCCACCAGCAGGGGACAGAGCTATGGCTACACCTTC. Amino acid sequence: CATSRGQSYGYTF.

The V gene is TRBV7-8, the J gene TRBJ2-7; weak D call: TRBD2 (5 bases). The V end was cut by 6 bases, the J end by 4 bases, with 16 bases between. Germline CDR1 reads SGHVS; CDR2 reads FQNEAQ. This CDR3 has 14 amino acids. CDR3 loop: CASSSVRVWYEQYF. The CDR3 bases are TGTGCCAGCAGTAGCGTTAGGGTGTGGTACGAGCAGTACTTC. Together with reference TRBV7-8 and TRBJ2-7, the CDR3 gives the full variable domain: GAGVSQSPRYKVAKRGQDVALRCDPISGHVSLFWYQQALGQGPEFLTYFQNEAQLDKSGLPSDRFFAERPEGSVSTLKIQRTQQEDSAVYLCASSSVRVWYEQYFGPGTRLTVT.

The chain links TRBV27 to TRBJ2-3, with 9 bases matching TRBD2. V lost 4 bases to trimming and J lost 7 bases; unmatched junction nucleotides: 9. Germline V gene lookup returns CDR1 MNHEY and CDR2 SMNVEV (reference sequence). The CDR3 contains 15 residues. This CDR3 is CASSSRLAGGNTQYF. In nucleotides, the CDR3 is TGTGCCAGCAGTTCCCGACTGGCGGGAGGGAATACGCAGTATTTT.

V is TRBV4-3 and J is TRBJ1-3; D perhaps matches TRBD1 (5 bases). Trimming cost V 4 bases and J 0 bases, with 13 bases left between them. This CDR3 spans 16 amino acids. Germline assignment: CDR1 LGHNA and CDR2 YSLEER. The chain's CDR3 is CASSLDQGYSGNTIYF. CDR3 nucleotide sequence: TGCGCCAGCAGCCTCGACCAGGGTTACTCTGGAAACACCATATATTTT.

The chain links TRBV2 to TRBJ1-5; D unclear. V was cut by 3 bases and J by 5 bases, with 11 bases left in between. This CDR3 contains 14 residues. CDR1 and CDR2 from the germline V gene are SNHLY and FYNNEI. The CDR3 sequence is CASSERRPYQPQHF. The CDR3 nucleotides are TGTGCCAGCAGTGAGAGGAGACCGTATCAGCCCCAGCATTTT.

V and J are TRBV25-1 and TRBJ2-2, with D possibly being TRBD1 (5 bases). Germline V lookup: CDR1 MGHDK, CDR2 SYGVNS. The CDR3 runs to 17 residues. Trimming removed 3 bases at V and 2 bases at J, with 16 bases between. The CDR3 reads CASSDSPGRVNTGELFF. CDR3 nucleotides: TGTGCCAGCAGTGATAGCCCTGGCAGGGTTAACACCGGGGAGCTGTTTTTT.

This chain joins TRBV6-1 and TRBJ2-3; D may be TRBD2 (6 bases). Trimming shortened V by 3 bases and J by 2 bases, and 12 bases separated the two germline ends. Germline lookup yields CDR1 MNHNS and CDR2 SASEGT. This CDR3 is built from 15 residues. CDR3 sequence (DNA): TGTGCCAGCAGTGAGGGCGGGGTACCCACAGATACGCAGTATTTT. Its translation is CASSEGGVPTDTQYF.

The chain couples TRBV5-1 to TRBJ2-6; D possibly corresponds to TRBD1 (6 bases). CDR1 SGHRS and CDR2 YFSETQ come from the germline V gene. V was cut by 3 bases and J by 0 bases, with 16 bases left in between. This CDR3 region has 18 residues. The CDR3 protein is CASSSGQPTISGANVLTF. The CDR3 nucleotides are TGCGCCAGCAGCTCCGGACAGCCTACAATCTCTGGGGCCAACGTCCTGACTTTC.

In this sample, this clone turned up once. The CDR3 sequence is CASTTSEDSPLHF. The DNA for the CDR3 is TGTGCCAGCACCACCTCAGAGGATTCACCCCTCCACTTT. This chain uses TRBV21-1 with TRBJ1-6. TRBV21-1 is a pseudogene locus. The CDR3 length is 13 residues.

The chain recombines TRBV21-1 with TRBJ2-7; TRBD1, the table's D call, was not compared with the DNA. TRBV21-1 is marked as a pseudogene. There are 17 residues in the CDR3. CDR3 sequence reads: CASSPRTGGGRGYEQYF. The CDR3 DNA reads as TGTGCCAGCAGCCCCCGGACAGGGGGCGGGAGGGGATACGAGCAGTACTTC.

In its sample, this clone is medium-sized. V gene TRBV4-1 combines with J gene TRBJ1-1, with 11 bases fitting TRBD1. The germline V gene has CDR1 MGHRA and CDR2 YSYEKL. With V trimmed by 7 bases and J by 2 bases, 9 bases remained unmatched. CDR3 size: 16 residues. Here the CDR3 reads CASTHSDRGLNTEAFF. The CDR3 DNA is TGCGCCAGCACCCACTCGGACAGGGGGCTTAACACTGAAGCTTTCTTT.

The chain employs TRBV5-1 and TRBJ1-1, with 7 bases identical to TRBD1. V was clipped by 5 bases and J by 0 bases; unmatched bases: 7. The CDR3 spans 15 residues. CDR1 and CDR2 from the germline V gene are SGHRS and YFSETQ. The CDR3 loop reads CASRWTGSMNTEAFF. In nucleotides, the CDR3 is TGCGCCAGCAGGTGGACAGGTTCCATGAACACTGAAGCTTTCTTT.

V and J are TRBV9 and TRBJ2-7; 10 nucleotides agree with TRBD1. Germline lookup yields CDR1 SGDLS and CDR2 YYNGEE. The V segment lost 0 bases and the J segment 4 bases; nucleotides outside the gene matches: 10. The CDR3 runs 17 residues. The CDR3 sequence: CASSVGSSGTGAYEQYF. CDR3 DNA sequence: TGTGCCAGCAGCGTAGGCTCGTCCGGGACAGGGGCGTACGAGCAGTACTTC.